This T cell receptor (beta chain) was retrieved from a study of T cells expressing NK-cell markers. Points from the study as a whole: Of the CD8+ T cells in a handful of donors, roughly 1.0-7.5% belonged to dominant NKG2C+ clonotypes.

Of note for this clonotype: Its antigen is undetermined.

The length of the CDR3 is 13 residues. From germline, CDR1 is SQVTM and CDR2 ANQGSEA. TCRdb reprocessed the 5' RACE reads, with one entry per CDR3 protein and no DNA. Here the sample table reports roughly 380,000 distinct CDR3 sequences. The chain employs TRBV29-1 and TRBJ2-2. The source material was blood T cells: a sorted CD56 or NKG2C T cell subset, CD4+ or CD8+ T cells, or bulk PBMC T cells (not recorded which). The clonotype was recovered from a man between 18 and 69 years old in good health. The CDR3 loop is CSGARAQTGELFF.